This T cell receptor beta chain derives from a study of cytomegalovirus exposure and HLA in healthy donors (dated by TCRdb to the late 2010s). Looking at the study overall: According to a later analysis, one platform produced both the approximately 110 validation repertoires and the 670 or so repertoires of the first cohort. The study was designed to test whether signatures of past pathogen exposure could be identified by cataloging public T cell receptors. Along with the approximately 650-subject first cohort, a separate validation cohort of around 120 different subjects was used. The study combined high-throughput TCR immunosequencing, statistical association of individual TCRs with disease status, and machine learning to predict cytomegalovirus infection status. Study-wide conclusions, independent of this receptor: A later analysis lacked HLA typing for the validation cohort, so it scored co-occurrence in that cohort across all 130 or so repertoires. Cytomegalovirus status was reported to be diagnosed by the classifier with high specificity and sensitivity in both the original and validation cohorts. In the study, some 180 TCR beta chains were listed as associated with cytomegalovirus. While some public TCRs were present in many individuals, most TCR sequences turned up only very rarely across donors. Three of the identified cytomegalovirus-associated TCR beta chains were confirmed in vitro to be specific for cytomegalovirus antigens. In a later analysis, TCRs clustered in the first cohort were found to also tend to co-occur in the approximately 120 validation repertoires, with 90% to 95% of cluster scores above 0. The authors suggested that the approach could potentially be generalized to other disease states and immunological phenotypes.

The donors belonged to the validation cohort of about 120 subjects, which was separate from the roughly 670-subject first cohort. As regards this clone: Its cognate antigen has yet to be identified. No much larger clone is present one base from it, and per-base qualities are unavailable.

V gives up 7 bases and J gives up 0 bases, and the segment between their germline ends measures 19 bases. The CDR3 runs 18 amino acids, cysteine and phenylalanine included. Only the CDR3 DNA stays, 54 bases, in frame from base 1. CDR1 and CDR2, looked up from the germline V gene (reference sequence), are LNHDA and SQIVND. The library was built by means of the immunoSEQ multiplex PCR assay. In the original analysis: A statistical classification framework was developed to diagnose cytomegalovirus status using the catalog of TCR beta chain sequences. In TCRdb, the immuneACCESS table is reduced to in-frame sequences with V and J assigned. These tables do not hold every clone; where another copy was compared, an unresolved V gene accounts for under half, and the others remain unexplained. V, J and clone size derive from that table, while D and trimming were established from the DNA sequence. The sample has more than 85,000 clones on record, 88% of them singletons. The ten largest clones add up to more than 2% of the sample.

This sequence uses TRBV19 and TRBJ2-6; a tentative D call is TRBD1 (7 bases match). This TCR was recovered from a woman aged 18-30 years in good health and CMV-seronegative. The sample comprised PBMCs. The CDR3 protein: CASTGSGQDFSGANVLTF. The DNA reads as follows: TGTGCCAGTACCGGTAGCGGACAGGACTTCTCTGGGGCCAACGTCCTGACTTTC.